The clone carrying this T cell receptor beta chain was counted between two and nine times. Its antigen is currently unknown. This entry belongs to a study of cytomegalovirus exposure and HLA in healthy donors. At the level of the study: A data release that came early held approximately 85 million unique TCRs from HLA-typed donors.

Use of 60 Vbeta and 13 Jbeta primers characterized the PCR. Sequenced by immunoSEQ multiplex PCR; TCRdb stores in-frame clones only, minus some. This sample has around 200,000 clones; around 80% occur once, and the top ten carry around 1.9%. Regarding donors, all were healthy bone marrow donors. CDR1 SEHNR and CDR2 FQNEAQ come from the germline V gene (reference sequence). Trimming removed 4 bases at V and 5 bases at J, with 5 bases between. This CDR3 is built from 11 residues. Overall study findings and caveats: Further analysis was carried out later, and it showed several of the most significant clusters appearing linked to common viral pathogens. Reports described diagnosis of cytomegalovirus status by the classifier as highly specific and sensitive.

The chain has TRBV7-9 and TRBJ2-5; D not certain. Specimen: PBMCs. This clonotype originated in a man aged 25 to 40 in good health and CMV-seronegative. This CDR3 is CASSSSETQYF. The CDR3 nucleotides read TGTGCCAGCAGCTCTTCGGAGACCCAGTACTTC.